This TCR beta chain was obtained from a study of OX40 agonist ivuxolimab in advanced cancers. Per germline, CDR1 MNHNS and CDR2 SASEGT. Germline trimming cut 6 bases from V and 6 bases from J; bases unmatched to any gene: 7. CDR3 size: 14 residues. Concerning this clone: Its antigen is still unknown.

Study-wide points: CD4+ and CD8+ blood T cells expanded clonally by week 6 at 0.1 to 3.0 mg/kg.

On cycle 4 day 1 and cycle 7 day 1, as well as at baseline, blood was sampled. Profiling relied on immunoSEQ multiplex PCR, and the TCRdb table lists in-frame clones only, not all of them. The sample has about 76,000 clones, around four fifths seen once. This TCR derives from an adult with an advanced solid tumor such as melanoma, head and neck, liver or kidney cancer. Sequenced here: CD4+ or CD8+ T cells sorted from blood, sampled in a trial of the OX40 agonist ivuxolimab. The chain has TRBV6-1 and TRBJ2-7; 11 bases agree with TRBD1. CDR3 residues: CASRNPGQGGEQYF. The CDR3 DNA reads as TGTGCCAGCAGGAACCCGGGACAGGGGGGCGAGCAGTACTTC.